The clone carrying this TCR beta chain turned up a few times. This sample is drawn from a study of response to subunit inactivated influenza vaccine. Using its own MiXCR run on the RT-PCR reads, TCRdb lists one record per CDR3 protein. The sample shows about 540,000 distinct CDR3 sequences, approximately 20% of them seen only once. V lost 5 bases and J 8 bases, leaving 16 bases between the germline ends. Looked up from germline, CDR1 is SQVTM and CDR2 is ANQGSEA. CDR3 length: 13 residues. The sample also formed part of further work on T cells expressing NK-cell markers. That work states: In generating TCR beta cDNA, 5'RACE template switching with UMIs was used. What restricted sorting to alpha-beta TCR T cells in several experiments was an anti-gamma-delta TCR antibody. Of the CD8+ T cells in a handful of donors, 1.0-7.0% belonged to dominant NKG2C+ clonotypes. The CD3+CD56-NKG2C+ fraction was also led by these clonotypes in a handful of donors. There remained a lack of clarity about HCMV specificity of expanded NKG2C+ T cell clones.

The chain carries TRBV29-1 and TRBJ2-1; D call uncertain. The sequence was obtained from a man over 45 who received an inactivated influenza vaccine. The specimen was CD4+ T cells sorted from PBMCs, collected about 11 days after vaccination. CDR3 sequence: CSVLITIRDEQFF. The DNA for the CDR3 is TGCAGCGTTCTGATTACAATAAGGGATGAGCAGTTCTTC.